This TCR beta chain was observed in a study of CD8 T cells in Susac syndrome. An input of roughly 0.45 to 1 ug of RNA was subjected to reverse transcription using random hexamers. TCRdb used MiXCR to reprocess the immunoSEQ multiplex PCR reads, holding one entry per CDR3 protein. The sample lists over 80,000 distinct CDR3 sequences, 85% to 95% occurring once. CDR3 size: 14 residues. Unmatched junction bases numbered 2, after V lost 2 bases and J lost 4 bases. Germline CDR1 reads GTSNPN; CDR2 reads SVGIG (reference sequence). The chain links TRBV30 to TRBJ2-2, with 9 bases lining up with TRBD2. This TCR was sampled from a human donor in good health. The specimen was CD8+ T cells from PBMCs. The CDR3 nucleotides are TGTGCCTGGAGTTCGCGGGGGGGCACCGGGGAGCTGTTTTTT. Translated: CAWSSRGGTGELFF.